This is a list of T cell receptor beta chains from one sample in a study of response to subunit inactivated influenza vaccine. One entry per CDR3 protein, called by TCRdb with MiXCR from the RT-PCR reads. The sample gives 650,000 or so distinct CDR3 sequences, 14% of which show up once; 6% to 9.5% is in the top ten. The sequences come from PBMCs from blood, collected 14 days before vaccination. Every receptor here comes from a man aged 50-60 years who received an inactivated influenza vaccine. The CDR3 runs from the conserved cysteine through the conserved F or W. The D gene is left open where the match is weak. Size values are once, few and many counts, or a class for expanded clones, and some rows have none.

clone_size: many; v_call: TRBV29-1; j_call: TRBJ2-7; d_call: .; cdr3_nt: TGCAGCGTAGCTCGGACGGGCGAGCAGTACTTC; cdr3_aa: CSVARTGEQYF
clone_size: few; v_call: TRBV3-1; j_call: TRBJ2-1; d_call: TRBD2; cdr3_nt: TGTGCCAGCAGTCCCAGCGGGAGCTGGCACAATGAGCAGTTCTTC; cdr3_aa: CASSPSGSWHNEQFF
clone_size: many; v_call: TRBV10-3; j_call: TRBJ2-2; d_call: .; cdr3_nt: TGTGCCATCAGTGATACCCCGTCCGGGGAGCTGTTTTTT; cdr3_aa: CAISDTPSGELFF
clone_size: many; v_call: TRBV12-3/TRBV12-4; j_call: TRBJ2-5; d_call: .; cdr3_nt: TGTGCCAGCAGTTCCGACGGGGGGCCCCAAGAGACCCAGTACTTC; cdr3_aa: CASSSDGGPQETQYF
clone_size: few; v_call: TRBV12-3/TRBV12-4; j_call: TRBJ1-3; d_call: .; cdr3_nt: TGTGCCAGCAGTTTTAGGAGCTCTGGAAACACCATATATTTT; cdr3_aa: CASSFRSSGNTIYF
clone_size: .; v_call: TRBV2; j_call: TRBJ2-3; d_call: .; cdr3_nt: TGTGCCAGCAGTGTCCTGGAGAGGGGTACGCAGTATTTT; cdr3_aa: CASSVLERGTQYF
clone_size: .; v_call: TRBV7-9; j_call: TRBJ2-1; d_call: TRBD2; cdr3_nt: TGTGCCAGCAGCCCGGGACTAGCTGATGAGCAGTTCTTC; cdr3_aa: CASSPGLADEQFF
clone_size: .; v_call: TRBV20-1; j_call: TRBJ2-4; d_call: .; cdr3_nt: TGCAGTGCCCCCGACTCCTTTAGGTGGGGAAACATTCAGTACTTC; cdr3_aa: CSAPDSFRWGNIQYF
clone_size: .; v_call: TRBV21-1; j_call: TRBJ1-1; d_call: .; cdr3_nt: TGTGCCAGCAGCAAGTATCCGGCAGGGGGACATGAAGCTTTCTTT; cdr3_aa: CASSKYPAGGHEAFF
clone_size: .; v_call: TRBV6-1; j_call: TRBJ1-1; d_call: .; cdr3_nt: TGTGCCAGCAGTGTCTGGGGTATTGAAGCTTTCTTT; cdr3_aa: CASSVWGIEAFF
clone_size: .; v_call: TRBV18; j_call: TRBJ2-5; d_call: .; cdr3_nt: TGTGCCAGCTCACGACCGGGGGGCGCCGAGACCCAGTACTTC; cdr3_aa: CASSRPGGAETQYF
clone_size: .; v_call: TRBV4-2; j_call: TRBJ2-5; d_call: .; cdr3_nt: TGTGCCAGCAGCCAAGGAATCTCAGGGGCCGAGACCCAGTACTTC; cdr3_aa: CASSQGISGAETQYF
clone_size: many; v_call: TRBV7-9; j_call: TRBJ2-1; d_call: .; cdr3_nt: TGTGCCAGCAGCAACGGGGGTAGCCCCAATGAGCAGTTCTTC; cdr3_aa: CASSNGGSPNEQFF
clone_size: few; v_call: TRBV20-1; j_call: TRBJ1-2; d_call: .; cdr3_nt: TGCAGTGCTAGTGACAGGAACTATGGCTACACCTTC; cdr3_aa: CSASDRNYGYTF
clone_size: few; v_call: TRBV3-1; j_call: TRBJ2-1; d_call: TRBD2; cdr3_nt: TGTGCCAGCAGCCCCCATAGCGGGAGGGAGCAGTTCTTC; cdr3_aa: CASSPHSGREQFF
clone_size: few; v_call: TRBV5-1; j_call: TRBJ2-7; d_call: .; cdr3_nt: TGCGCCAGCAGCTTCGCCGCCTCCTACGAGCAGTACTTC; cdr3_aa: CASSFAASYEQYF
clone_size: .; v_call: TRBV4-3; j_call: TRBJ2-1; d_call: TRBD2; cdr3_nt: TGCGCCAGCAGCCGAGCGGGGGGGCTCGGGAATGAGCAGTTCTTC; cdr3_aa: CASSRAGGLGNEQFF
clone_size: few; v_call: TRBV28; j_call: TRBJ2-7; d_call: .; cdr3_nt: TGTGCCAGCAGTCCCCCGGAGGGAGCGGTCTACGAGCAGTACTTC; cdr3_aa: CASSPPEGAVYEQYF
clone_size: few; v_call: TRBV7-9; j_call: TRBJ2-1; d_call: TRBD2; cdr3_nt: TGTGCCAGCAGCTTCTACAGGACTAGTTCGCCTGAGCAGTTCTTC; cdr3_aa: CASSFYRTSSPEQFF
clone_size: .; v_call: TRBV7-2; j_call: TRBJ1-1; d_call: TRBD1; cdr3_nt: TGTGCCAGCAGCATACAGGGGGCTGGCACTGAAGCTTTCTTT; cdr3_aa: CASSIQGAGTEAFF
clone_size: few; v_call: TRBV28; j_call: TRBJ1-6; d_call: .; cdr3_nt: TGTGCCAGCAGTACTCTCAGGGTCGGGAATTCACCCCTCCACTTT; cdr3_aa: CASSTLRVGNSPLHF
clone_size: .; v_call: TRBV7-9; j_call: TRBJ1-2; d_call: .; cdr3_nt: TGTGCCAGCAGCTTAATGGGAGCTAACTATGGCTACACCTTC; cdr3_aa: CASSLMGANYGYTF
clone_size: .; v_call: TRBV5-1; j_call: TRBJ2-5; d_call: .; cdr3_nt: TGCGCCAGCAGCCCCGGGACCTTGGGAGTGCAGACCCAGTACTTC; cdr3_aa: CASSPGTLGVQTQYF
clone_size: few; v_call: TRBV6-5; j_call: TRBJ2-7; d_call: .; cdr3_nt: TGTGCCAGCAGTTACTCGACGGGTTCAGGAGAGCAGTACTTC; cdr3_aa: CASSYSTGSGEQYF
clone_size: many; v_call: TRBV12-3/TRBV12-4; j_call: TRBJ2-5; d_call: .; cdr3_nt: TGTGCCAGCAGTTTGGGACTTGCCAAGACCCAGTACTTC; cdr3_aa: CASSLGLAKTQYF
clone_size: .; v_call: TRBV29-1; j_call: TRBJ2-1; d_call: TRBD2; cdr3_nt: TGCAGCGTTACTCTAGCGGGAGTATACAATGAGCAGTTCTTC; cdr3_aa: CSVTLAGVYNEQFF
clone_size: few; v_call: TRBV29-1; j_call: TRBJ2-3; d_call: TRBD2; cdr3_nt: TGCAGCGTGGTTGGGGGCGGGAGGACCACAGATACGCAGTATTTT; cdr3_aa: CSVVGGGRTTDTQYF
clone_size: few; v_call: TRBV3-1; j_call: TRBJ2-7; d_call: TRBD1; cdr3_nt: TGTGCCAGCAGCCAGACCGGGACAGGGGGCATCGAGCAGTACTTC; cdr3_aa: CASSQTGTGGIEQYF
clone_size: many; v_call: TRBV7-2; j_call: TRBJ2-5; d_call: TRBD2; cdr3_nt: TGTGCCAGCAGCTCTCGACGTGGTAGCGGGTTGGAGACCCAGTACTTC; cdr3_aa: CASSSRRGSGLETQYF
clone_size: once; v_call: TRBV21-1; j_call: TRBJ2-3; d_call: .; cdr3_nt: TGTGCCAGCAGCACCCACAGGGAACCCAGCACAGATACGCAGTATTTT; cdr3_aa: CASSTHREPSTDTQYF
clone_size: few; v_call: TRBV7-2; j_call: TRBJ1-3; d_call: .; cdr3_nt: TGTGCCAGCAGCTTAGTCGCCACGAGCTCTGGAAACACCATATATTTT; cdr3_aa: CASSLVATSSGNTIYF
clone_size: few; v_call: TRBV10-2; j_call: TRBJ1-1; d_call: .; cdr3_nt: TGCGCCAGCAGTCATACGGCAGGGGCTTTGCCTGAAGCTTTCTTT; cdr3_aa: CASSHTAGALPEAFF
clone_size: few; v_call: TRBV15; j_call: TRBJ2-5; d_call: .; cdr3_nt: TGTGCCACCAGCCATGGGGCAGCCCAAGAGACCCAGTACTTC; cdr3_aa: CATSHGAAQETQYF
clone_size: many; v_call: TRBV9; j_call: TRBJ2-3; d_call: .; cdr3_nt: TGTGCCAGCAGCGTAGGCGGGGGCCGCACAGATACGCAGTATTTT; cdr3_aa: CASSVGGGRTDTQYF
clone_size: .; v_call: TRBV10-3; j_call: TRBJ2-1; d_call: .; cdr3_nt: TGTGCCATCAGTGAGACCCAGATTGAGCAGTTCTTC; cdr3_aa: CAISETQIEQFF
clone_size: few; v_call: TRBV7-9; j_call: TRBJ2-7; d_call: TRBD2; cdr3_nt: TGTGCCAGCAGCTTAGCGAGCGGGAGAAGCTTTGGCGAGCAGTACTTC; cdr3_aa: CASSLASGRSFGEQYF
clone_size: .; v_call: TRBV9; j_call: TRBJ1-2; d_call: .; cdr3_nt: TGTGCCAGCAGCTCACGACAGGTGACCTATGGCTACACCTTC; cdr3_aa: CASSSRQVTYGYTF
clone_size: many; v_call: TRBV7-2; j_call: TRBJ2-7; d_call: .; cdr3_nt: TGTGCCAGCAGCTTTGGGGGACGGACCTCCTACGAGCAGTACTTC; cdr3_aa: CASSFGGRTSYEQYF
clone_size: many; v_call: TRBV7-9; j_call: TRBJ2-5; d_call: TRBD2; cdr3_nt: TGTGCCAGCAGCTTAGGTAGCGGGACTATCTACCAAGAGACCCAGTACTTC; cdr3_aa: CASSLGSGTIYQETQYF
clone_size: few; v_call: TRBV24-1; j_call: TRBJ2-1; d_call: TRBD2; cdr3_nt: TGTGCCACCAGTTCTCGGGCTAGCGGATACAATGAGCAGTTCTTC; cdr3_aa: CATSSRASGYNEQFF
clone_size: few; v_call: TRBV11-1; j_call: TRBJ2-7; d_call: TRBD1; cdr3_nt: TGTGCCAGCAGCGCCTTCAGGGGGTCATACGAGCAGTACTTC; cdr3_aa: CASSAFRGSYEQYF
clone_size: few; v_call: TRBV18; j_call: TRBJ2-1; d_call: TRBD1; cdr3_nt: TGTGCCAGCTCACCCCCTGGGACAGGGGACGGCTACAATGAGCAGTTCTTC; cdr3_aa: CASSPPGTGDGYNEQFF
clone_size: many; v_call: TRBV5-1; j_call: TRBJ2-2; d_call: .; cdr3_nt: TGCGCCAGCAGCTTTACAGGGAACACCGGGGAGCTGTTTTTT; cdr3_aa: CASSFTGNTGELFF